Below, 8 T cell receptor beta chains from the same sample are listed, as sequenced in a study of blood T cell repertoires in COVID-19. The assay was immunoSEQ multiplex PCR, and TCRdb's table has in-frame clones only and misses some. The sample records some 530,000 clones, 70% to 90% being singletons. Sequences were obtained from PBMCs or T cells enriched from blood (not recorded which). Every receptor here comes from a woman in her sixties who had recovered from COVID-19.

The V and J genes are TRBV5-1 and TRBJ2-7; a weak D match, TRBD2 (5 bases). CDR1 is SGHRS, CDR2 YFSETQ, per germline. Trimming stripped 0 bases from V and 4 bases from J, with 11 bases between. The CDR3 covers 14 residues. The CDR3 protein is CASSLGSASYEQYF. The CDR3 DNA reads as TGCGCCAGCAGCTTGGGTAGCGCGAGTTACGAGCAGTACTTC.

V usage is TRBV24-1 and J usage is TRBJ2-7; D unclear. Germline assignment: CDR1 KGHDR and CDR2 SFDVKD. The CDR3 spans 13 residues. V was trimmed by 0 bases and J by 1 base, leaving 3 bases between them. CDR3 bases: TGTGCCACCAGTGATTTGACTTCCTACGAGCAGTACGTC. This codes for CATSDLTSYEQYV.

The rearrangement links TRBV28 to TRBJ2-2; TRBD2 matches at 14 bases. Germline V gene lookup returns CDR1 MDHEN and CDR2 SYDVKM. There are 21 residues in the CDR3. J lost 3 bases, V lost 4 bases, and 16 bases had no gene match. In DNA form, the CDR3 reads TGTGCCAGCAGTTCAATGACCGGGACTAGCGGGGGAGGGGTCCACACCGGGGAGCTGTTTTTT. Translation: CASSSMTGTSGGGVHTGELFF.

This rearrangement joins TRBV10-1 to TRBJ2-3; maybe TRBD2 (5 bases). This CDR3 has 14 residues. V lost 2 bases, J lost 6 bases, and 12 bases lay in between. CDR1 WNHNN and CDR2 SYGVQD come from the germline V gene (reference sequence). DNA of the CDR3: TGCGCCAGCAGTGAGACACCGGAGGAGGATACGCAGTATTTT. Its protein is CASSETPEEDTQYF.

J is TRBJ1-1 and V is TRBV11-2; the D gene is possibly TRBD1 (6 bases). Germline CDR1 and CDR2: SGHAT and FQNNGV. Trimming shortened V by 3 bases and J by 8 bases, and 13 bases separated the two germline ends. The CDR3 is made up of 13 amino acids. The CDR3 nucleotides are TGTGCCAGCAGCTTTGGGGCAGGGGCCGAAGCTTTCTTT. As protein: CASSFGAGAEAFF.

The V and J genes are TRBV19 and TRBJ1-2, with TRBD1 matching 10 bases. The CDR3 extends over 16 amino acids. V shed 4 bases, J shed 7 bases, and the junction held 12 bases outside the gene matches. Germline CDR1 and CDR2: LNHDA and SQIVND (reference sequence). The CDR3 loop is CASSRGQGTNLPGYTF. CDR3 sequence (DNA): TGTGCCAGTAGTAGGGGACAGGGGACGAATCTTCCTGGCTACACCTTC.

In its sample, this clone was seen a few times. The chain recombines TRBV4-1 with TRBJ2-1, with D possibly being TRBD2 (6 bases). Trimming shortened V by 9 bases and J by 11 bases, and 14 bases separated the two germline ends. The germline V gene has CDR1 MGHRA and CDR2 YSYEKL. This CDR3 has 11 residues. The DNA of the CDR3 is TGCGCCAGTACTTGGGGGGATAAGCAGTTCTTC. Translating it yields CASTWGDKQFF.

CDR3 residues: CASSPIASTADTQYF. The DNA of the CDR3 is TGTGCCAGCTCACCAATCGCCTCTACGGCAGATACGCAGTATTTT. The V gene is TRBV18, the J gene TRBJ2-3, with D uncertain. Trimming shortened V by 2 bases and J by 4 bases, and 13 bases separated the two germline ends. CDR3 size: 15 residues. Germline lookup yields CDR1 KGHSH and CDR2 LQKENI.